The rows below give T cell receptor beta chains drawn from one sample of a study of blood T cell repertoires in COVID-19. Measured with immunoSEQ multiplex PCR; TCRdb has only the in-frame clones, and not every one. This table holds tens of thousands of clones, roughly nine tenths found once. What was sequenced was peripheral blood. Source of these receptors: a man in his forties or fifties with acute or convalescent COVID-19. CDR3s include the opening cysteine and the closing phenylalanine or tryptophan. A D gene is named only where the DNA matches it firmly. Clone size is shown for a subset of rows, as once, few, many or a class of expanded clone.

j_gene	v_gene	d_gene	abundance	CDR3aa	CDR3nt
TRBJ2-7	TRBV18	NA	NA	CASSPILSEQYF	TGTGCCAGCTCACCAATTCTTAGTGAGCAGTACTTC
TRBJ1-4	TRBV5-6	TRBD1	NA	CASSRQQGRNEKLFF	TGTGCCAGCAGCAGACAACAGGGGAGGAATGAAAAACTGTTTTTT
TRBJ1-1	TRBV6-5	NA	few	CASSYAYGGVGAEAFF	TGTGCCAGCAGTTACGCCTACGGGGGAGTAGGAGCTGAAGCTTTCTTT
TRBJ1-1	TRBV11-2	TRBD1	NA	CASSLARQGLVNTEAFF	TGTGCCAGCAGCTTAGCCCGACAGGGCCTAGTGAACACTGAAGCTTTCTTT
TRBJ1-5	TRBV18	TRBD1	NA	CASSPTGDGNQPQHF	TGTGCCAGCTCACCGACAGGGGATGGCAATCAGCCCCAGCATTTT
TRBJ1-5	TRBV3-1/TRBV3-2	TRBD1	NA	CASSDQGGYQPQHF	TGTGCCAGCAGCGATCAGGGGGGATATCAGCCCCAGCATTTT
TRBJ1-1	TRBV11-3	NA	NA	CASSLTENTEAFF	TGTGCCAGCAGCCTGACAGAGAACACTGAAGCTTTCTTT
TRBJ2-5	TRBV6-5	NA	NA	CASRRASQETQYF	TGTGCCAGCAGGCGGGCTAGTCAAGAGACCCAGTACTTC
TRBJ1-1	TRBV29-1	TRBD1	NA	CSAIRGLGTEAFF	TGCAGCGCGATCAGGGGGTTGGGCACTGAAGCTTTCTTT
TRBJ2-2	TRBV24-1	TRBD1	NA	CATSDYGTGDTGELFF	TGTGCCACCAGTGATTACGGGACAGGGGACACCGGGGAGCTGTTTTTT
TRBJ2-3	TRBV29-1	NA	few	CSVAREAADTDTQYF	TGCAGCGTGGCCCGGGAAGCGGCGGACACAGATACGCAGTATTTT
TRBJ1-2	TRBV9	NA	NA	CASSVGAGDGYTF	TGTGCCAGCAGCGTAGGGGCAGGGGATGGCTACACCTTC
TRBJ1-3	TRBV5-4	NA	NA	CASFSSGNTIYF	TGTGCCAGCTTCTCTTCTGGAAACACCATATATTTT
TRBJ1-4	TRBV15	NA	NA	CATSRDRGANEKLFF	TGTGCCACCAGCAGAGATCGGGGGGCTAATGAAAAACTGTTTTTT
TRBJ1-2	TRBV6-5	NA	NA	CASSYSRGTGRGYTF	TGTGCCAGCAGTTACTCACGCGGGACGGGTAGAGGCTACACCTTC
TRBJ2-3	TRBV6-2/TRBV6-3	TRBD2	NA	CASSGGLAGATQYF	TGTGCCAGCAGCGGAGGACTAGCGGGAGCTACGCAGTATTTT
TRBJ2-1	TRBV6-1	NA	NA	CASSTDGSVYNEQFF	TGTGCCAGCAGTACCGACGGGAGCGTCTACAATGAGCAGTTCTTC
TRBJ1-1	TRBV12-3/TRBV12-4	NA	NA	CASSLNRATEAFF	TGTGCCAGCAGTCTCAACAGGGCGACTGAAGCTTTCTTT
TRBJ2-1	TRBV5-1	TRBD2	NA	CASSLVVLAGAHEQFF	TGCGCCAGCAGCTTGGTTGTACTAGCGGGAGCCCATGAGCAGTTCTTC
TRBJ2-6	TRBV6-2/TRBV6-3	NA	NA	CASSYLGRHPGANVLTF	TGTGCCAGCAGTTACTTGGGCAGGCACCCTGGGGCCAACGTCCTGACTTTC
TRBJ2-1	TRBV27	NA	NA	CAPRGAQDEQFF	TGTGCCCCCAGAGGTGCGCAAGATGAGCAGTTCTTC
TRBJ2-3	TRBV23-1	TRBD1	NA	CAYGQAGTDTQYF	TGCGCCTATGGACAGGCGGGCACAGATACGCAGTATTTT
TRBJ1-6	TRBV7-8	TRBD1	NA	CASSRRTGGDNSPLHF	TGTGCCAGCAGCCGTCGGACAGGGGGCGATAATTCACCCCTCCACTTT
TRBJ1-1	TRBV3-1/TRBV3-2	NA	NA	CASSLRRESAEAFF	TGTGCCAGCAGCCTGCGCAGGGAATCCGCTGAAGCTTTCTTT
TRBJ1-2	TRBV30	TRBD1	once	CAWGTGSYGYTF	TGTGCCTGGGGGACAGGCTCCTATGGCTACACCTTC
TRBJ2-7	TRBV4-3	TRBD2	NA	CASSQFHRGGAARDYEQYF	TGCGCCAGCAGCCAATTCCACCGGGGGGGGGCCGCCCGGGACTACGAGCAGTACTTC
TRBJ2-7	TRBV14	TRBD2	NA	CASSQAPAGGTYEQYF	TGTGCCAGCAGCCAAGCCCCAGCGGGAGGCACCTACGAGCAGTACTTC
TRBJ1-3	TRBV7-8	NA	NA	CASSHSGWGSGNTIYF	TGTGCCAGCAGCCATAGCGGCTGGGGCTCTGGAAACACCATATATTTT
TRBJ2-1	TRBV4-3	NA	NA	CASSQDRSPGNEQFF	TGCGCCAGCAGCCAAGATCGCAGCCCGGGCAATGAGCAGTTCTTC
TRBJ2-3	TRBV3-1/TRBV3-2	TRBD2	NA	CATPAKRDTTDTQYF	TGTGCCACACCCGCGAAGCGGGATACCACAGATACGCAGTATTTT
TRBJ1-1	TRBV5-8	NA	NA	CASSLEAGPEAFF	TGTGCCAGCAGCTTGGAGGCAGGGCCTGAAGCTTTCTTT
TRBJ1-6	TRBV5-1	NA	NA	CASSLLQGNSPLHF	TGCGCCAGCAGCTTGCTGCAGGGAAATTCACCCCTCCACTTT
TRBJ1-4	TRBV6-5	NA	once	CASQGLDEKLFF	TGTGCCTCACAGGGATTAGACGAAAAACTGTTTTTT
TRBJ1-1	TRBV7-6	TRBD1	NA	CASSKGGQGRNTEAFF	TGTGCCAGCAGCAAGGGCGGACAGGGACGGAACACTGAAGCTTTCTTT
TRBJ2-5	TRBV27	TRBD1	NA	CASGRTGRETQYF	TGTGCCAGCGGGCGGACAGGTAGAGAGACCCAGTACTTC
TRBJ2-3	TRBV6-5	NA	NA	CASSYSGGRYTQYF	TGTGCCAGCAGTTACTCGGGGGGAAGGTATACGCAGTATTTT
TRBJ2-1	TRBV4-1	TRBD2	NA	CASSQVALADYNEQFF	TGCGCCAGCAGCCAAGTAGCACTAGCGGATTACAATGAGCAGTTCTTC
TRBJ2-1	TRBV12-5	TRBD2	once	CASGSPTLAGVF	TGTGCTAGTGGTTCGCCTACGCTCGCGGGAGTCTTC
TRBJ2-2	TRBV23-1	NA	NA	CASSQPGHANTGELFF	TGCGCCAGCAGTCAACCGGGACATGCGAACACCGGGGAGCTGTTTTTT
TRBJ2-2	TRBV19	NA	NA	CASSILTVANTGELFF	TGTGCCAGTAGTATTCTCACAGTCGCGAACACCGGGGAGCTGTTTTTT
TRBJ1-4	TRBV28	NA	NA	CASSLDNRQILFF	TGTGCCAGCAGTTTGGACAACCGACAAATCCTGTTTTTT
TRBJ2-3	TRBV10-3	NA	NA	CAIRHQGTDTQYF	TGTGCCATCAGGCACCAGGGAACAGATACGCAGTATTTT
TRBJ2-6	TRBV6-2/TRBV6-3	TRBD1	once	CASSAPPGQGSSGANVLTF	TGTGCCAGCAGTGCTCCCCCGGGACAGGGCAGCTCTGGGGCCAACGTCCTGACTTTC
TRBJ1-1	TRBV15	NA	once	CATSREEDRKAFF	TGTGCCACCAGCAGAGAGGAAGACAGGAAGGCTTTCTTT
TRBJ1-1	TRBV18	NA	NA	CASSPQQGQNTEAFF	TGTGCCAGCTCACCACAGCAGGGCCAGAACACTGAAGCTTTCTTT
TRBJ2-2	TRBV6-5	NA	NA	CASSWLAGTGELFF	TGTGCCAGCAGTTGGCTAGCCGGGACCGGGGAGCTGTTTTTT
TRBJ2-5	TRBV7-7	NA	NA	CASSLGAEETQYF	TGTGCCAGCAGCTTAGGGGCCGAAGAGACCCAGTACTTC